The present T cell receptor (beta chain) was sequenced within a study of blood T cell repertoires in COVID-19. Overall study: Material from acute and convalescent COVID-19 was sourced from the United States, Italy and Spain. PBMCs, B-cell-depleted T cells, or T cells provided the cDNA or gDNA that made up the material.

The table came from immunoSEQ multiplex PCR; TCRdb's copy has only in-frame clones and leaves some out. The repertoire holds 400,000 or so clones, with about 89% as singletons. Seattle-derived patients entered the study during active infection and were followed longitudinally. Per the germline V gene, CDR1 is MGHDK and CDR2 is SYGVNS. This CDR3 is 14 amino acids long. With V trimmed by 2 bases and J by 6 bases, 5 bases remained unmatched. This TCR came from a middle-aged woman with COVID-19, enrolled during active disease. J is TRBJ2-3 and V is TRBV25-1, with TRBD1 matching 7 bases. Sequencing was carried out using peripheral blood. CDR3 loop: CASSERQGVDTQYF. The CDR3 DNA is TGTGCCAGCAGTGAACGGCAGGGGGTGGATACGCAGTATTTT.